These T cell receptor beta chains were read from a single sample in a study of shared clonotypes between healthy human individuals. Clones were sequenced by immunoSEQ multiplex PCR, and TCRdb holds only the in-frame ones, with some missing. Among approximately 2,300,000 clones, 85% to 95% were seen once, and the ten largest hold 0.37%. The sample comprised naive CD4+ T cells from PBMCs. The receptors come from a young man in good health. Some clones in this sample may be carry-over from other donors' samples. Both conserved end residues are part of each CDR3. A D gene is named only where the DNA matches it firmly. Only some rows state a clone size, as once, few, many or a class for expanded clones.

j_call: TRBJ2-5; clone_size: .; v_call: TRBV7-2; d_call: TRBD1; cdr3_aa: CASSLAWGQGQETQYF; cdr3_nt: TGTGCCAGCAGCTTAGCGTGGGGACAGGGGCAAGAGACCCAGTACTTC
j_call: TRBJ1-5; clone_size: .; v_call: TRBV27; d_call: TRBD1; cdr3_aa: CASSFMGQGNQPQHF; cdr3_nt: TGTGCCAGCAGTTTTATGGGACAGGGCAATCAGCCCCAGCATTTT
j_call: TRBJ2-2; clone_size: .; v_call: TRBV13; d_call: .; cdr3_aa: CATCSRFGHTGELFF; cdr3_nt: TGTGCCACCTGTAGTAGGTTCGGCCACACCGGGGAGCTGTTTTTT
j_call: TRBJ2-1; clone_size: .; v_call: TRBV5-6; d_call: TRBD2; cdr3_aa: CASSRFAAGGSFF; cdr3_nt: TGTGCCAGCTCGCGTTTTGCGGCGGGGGGGAGCTTCTTC
j_call: TRBJ2-1; clone_size: .; v_call: TRBV4-1; d_call: .; cdr3_aa: CASSLSLGPSEQFF; cdr3_nt: TGCGCCAGCAGCCTGAGTTTGGGCCCGTCTGAGCAGTTCTTC
j_call: TRBJ2-7; clone_size: .; v_call: TRBV7-3; d_call: .; cdr3_aa: CASSPHQGAYEQYF; cdr3_nt: TGTGCCAGCAGCCCCCACCAGGGTGCCTACGAGCAGTACTTC
j_call: TRBJ2-3; clone_size: .; v_call: TRBV5-1; d_call: .; cdr3_aa: CASSPNGADTQYF; cdr3_nt: TGCGCCAGCAGCCCTAACGGGGCAGATACGCAGTATTTT
j_call: TRBJ1-5; clone_size: .; v_call: TRBV6-1; d_call: .; cdr3_aa: CASGPAGTIWPQHF; cdr3_nt: TGTGCCAGCGGCCCAGCAGGGACGATTTGGCCCCAGCATTTT
j_call: TRBJ2-3; clone_size: .; v_call: TRBV4-3; d_call: TRBD2; cdr3_aa: CASSRTTSGEPQYF; cdr3_nt: TGCGCCAGCAGCCGAACGACTAGCGGGGAACCGCAGTATTTT
j_call: TRBJ2-1; clone_size: .; v_call: TRBV6-5; d_call: TRBD2; cdr3_aa: CASRAGGPYNEQFF; cdr3_nt: TGTGCCAGCAGGGCGGGAGGGCCCTACAATGAGCAGTTCTTC
j_call: TRBJ2-6; clone_size: .; v_call: TRBV27; d_call: .; cdr3_aa: CASRNRATSVSGANVLTF; cdr3_nt: TGTGCCAGCAGGAACAGGGCTACCTCCGTTTCTGGGGCCAACGTCCTGACTTTC
j_call: TRBJ2-7; clone_size: .; v_call: TRBV6-5; d_call: .; cdr3_aa: CASSPLRGLTYEQYF; cdr3_nt: TGTGCCAGCTCCCCCCTCAGGGGCCTAACCTACGAGCAGTACTTC
j_call: TRBJ1-1; clone_size: .; v_call: TRBV5-6; d_call: TRBD1; cdr3_aa: CASSKRTGRTRPEAFF; cdr3_nt: TGTGCCAGCAGCAAACGGACAGGGAGGACCAGACCTGAAGCTTTCTTT
j_call: TRBJ2-1; clone_size: .; v_call: TRBV19; d_call: TRBD1; cdr3_aa: CASSRNTGAPGPEQFF; cdr3_nt: TGTGCCAGTAGTCGAAACACAGGGGCCCCTGGCCCTGAGCAGTTCTTC
j_call: TRBJ2-1; clone_size: .; v_call: TRBV11-2; d_call: .; cdr3_aa: CASSLGSYNEQFF; cdr3_nt: TGTGCCAGCAGCTTAGGTTCCTACAATGAGCAGTTCTTC
j_call: TRBJ1-2; clone_size: .; v_call: TRBV2; d_call: .; cdr3_aa: CASSEDLSNYGYTF; cdr3_nt: TGTGCCAGCAGTGAAGACTTATCTAACTATGGCTACACCTTC
j_call: TRBJ1-4; clone_size: .; v_call: TRBV10-3; d_call: TRBD1; cdr3_aa: CAIGRDRGNEKLFF; cdr3_nt: TGTGCCATCGGCCGGGACAGGGGCAATGAAAAACTGTTTTTT
j_call: TRBJ1-1; clone_size: .; v_call: TRBV5-5; d_call: TRBD1; cdr3_aa: CASSLVAGQGAFF; cdr3_nt: TGTGCCAGCAGCTTGGTGGCAGGACAGGGGGCTTTCTTT
j_call: TRBJ2-7; clone_size: .; v_call: TRBV5-1; d_call: TRBD1; cdr3_aa: CASSLAGQPAYEQYF; cdr3_nt: TGCGCCAGCAGCTTGGCGGGACAGCCGGCCTACGAGCAGTACTTC
j_call: TRBJ2-1; clone_size: .; v_call: TRBV28; d_call: .; cdr3_aa: CASSFRQKQFF; cdr3_nt: TGTGCCAGCAGTTTTAGACAGAAGCAGTTCTTC
j_call: TRBJ1-1; clone_size: .; v_call: TRBV5-6; d_call: .; cdr3_aa: CASSWNRVRVRTEAFF; cdr3_nt: TGTGCCAGCAGCTGGAACAGGGTGCGAGTGAGAACTGAAGCTTTCTTT
j_call: TRBJ2-5; clone_size: .; v_call: TRBV7-8; d_call: .; cdr3_aa: CASSRDRQTQYF; cdr3_nt: TGTGCCAGCTCTAGGGACCGCCAGACCCAGTACTTC
j_call: TRBJ2-3; clone_size: .; v_call: TRBV7-2; d_call: .; cdr3_aa: CASSLVWDTTSTDTQYF; cdr3_nt: TGTGCCAGCAGCTTAGTATGGGACACCACTAGCACAGATACGCAGTATTTT
j_call: TRBJ2-4; clone_size: .; v_call: TRBV5-6; d_call: .; cdr3_aa: CASSFGGIAKNIQYF; cdr3_nt: TGTGCCAGCAGCTTTGGCGGGATAGCCAAAAACATTCAGTACTTC
j_call: TRBJ2-2; clone_size: .; v_call: TRBV5-1; d_call: .; cdr3_aa: CASSLSPGSNTGELFF; cdr3_nt: TGCGCCAGCAGCTTGTCTCCGGGATCGAACACCGGGGAGCTGTTTTTT
j_call: TRBJ1-1; clone_size: few; v_call: TRBV18; d_call: .; cdr3_aa: CASSLGGNAEAFF; cdr3_nt: TGTGCCAGCTCACTCGGGGGAAACGCTGAAGCTTTCTTT
j_call: TRBJ1-5; clone_size: .; v_call: TRBV28; d_call: .; cdr3_aa: CASRPGTRHQPQHF; cdr3_nt: TGTGCCAGCAGACCCGGGACGCGCCATCAGCCCCAGCATTTT
j_call: TRBJ2-2; clone_size: .; v_call: TRBV7-9; d_call: TRBD2; cdr3_aa: CASSLDWLAGVTGELFF; cdr3_nt: TGTGCCAGCAGCTTAGATTGGCTAGCGGGAGTTACCGGGGAGCTGTTTTTT
j_call: TRBJ1-1; clone_size: once; v_call: TRBV6-6; d_call: .; cdr3_aa: CASSLMKTESKAFF; cdr3_nt: TGTGCCAGCAGCTTAATGAAGACTGAAAGCAAAGCTTTCTTT
j_call: TRBJ1-5; clone_size: .; v_call: TRBV28; d_call: TRBD1; cdr3_aa: CASSGADRGDQPQHF; cdr3_nt: TGTGCCAGCAGTGGTGCCGACAGGGGAGACCAGCCCCAGCATTTT
j_call: TRBJ1-1; clone_size: few; v_call: TRBV28; d_call: TRBD1; cdr3_aa: CASISPGTAMNTEAFF; cdr3_nt: TGTGCCAGCATATCTCCGGGGACAGCTATGAACACTGAAGCTTTCTTT
j_call: TRBJ2-7; clone_size: .; v_call: TRBV28; d_call: .; cdr3_aa: CASRWQASYEQYF; cdr3_nt: TGTGCCAGCAGGTGGCAGGCTTCCTACGAGCAGTACTTC
j_call: TRBJ1-1; clone_size: .; v_call: TRBV5-1; d_call: .; cdr3_aa: CASSLIPKDSEAFF; cdr3_nt: TGCGCCAGCAGCTTGATTCCCAAGGACTCTGAAGCTTTCTTT
j_call: TRBJ1-5; clone_size: .; v_call: TRBV4-1; d_call: .; cdr3_aa: CASSQEGQGRYQPQHF; cdr3_nt: TGCGCCAGCAGCCAAGAAGGTCAGGGCAGATATCAGCCCCAGCATTTT
j_call: TRBJ2-1; clone_size: once; v_call: TRBV4-2; d_call: TRBD2; cdr3_aa: CASSQDPGLAGGMNEQFF; cdr3_nt: TGTGCCAGCAGCCAAGATCCCGGACTAGCGGGAGGCATGAATGAGCAGTTCTTC
j_call: TRBJ1-1; clone_size: few; v_call: TRBV29-1; d_call: .; cdr3_aa: CSVEANDREAFF; cdr3_nt: TGCAGCGTTGAGGCTAATGACAGAGAAGCTTTCTTT
j_call: TRBJ1-1; clone_size: .; v_call: TRBV27; d_call: .; cdr3_aa: CASSLGGGQGRPRAFF; cdr3_nt: TGTGCCAGCAGTTTAGGGGGGGGCCAGGGGCGCCCCCGAGCTTTCTTT
j_call: TRBJ2-7; clone_size: .; v_call: TRBV27; d_call: .; cdr3_aa: CASSPPGSIAYEQYF; cdr3_nt: TGTGCCAGCAGTCCTCCGGGCTCGATAGCCTACGAGCAGTACTTC
j_call: TRBJ2-2; clone_size: .; v_call: TRBV27; d_call: .; cdr3_aa: CASSLWGGGDTGELFF; cdr3_nt: TGTGCCAGCAGTTTATGGGGCGGAGGGGACACCGGGGAGCTGTTTTTT
j_call: TRBJ2-3; clone_size: .; v_call: TRBV5-5; d_call: TRBD2; cdr3_aa: CASSLEASGFTDTQYF; cdr3_nt: TGTGCCAGCAGCTTGGAGGCTAGCGGGTTTACAGATACGCAGTATTTT
j_call: TRBJ1-3; clone_size: .; v_call: TRBV4-3; d_call: .; cdr3_aa: CASSQDPAGPGNTIYF; cdr3_nt: TGCGCCAGCAGCCAAGATCCGGCAGGGCCTGGAAACACCATATATTTT
j_call: TRBJ1-2; clone_size: .; v_call: TRBV6-6; d_call: .; cdr3_aa: CATKGGPANYGYTF; cdr3_nt: TGTGCCACCAAGGGGGGACCTGCTAACTATGGCTACACCTTC
j_call: TRBJ1-2; clone_size: few; v_call: TRBV7-8; d_call: .; cdr3_aa: CASSLGANYGYTF; cdr3_nt: TGTGCCAGCAGCTTAGGAGCTAACTATGGCTACACCTTC
j_call: TRBJ2-1; clone_size: .; v_call: TRBV5-1; d_call: TRBD2; cdr3_aa: CASSLGVLAGGPGEQFF; cdr3_nt: TGCGCCAGCAGCTTGGGTGTGTTAGCGGGAGGGCCTGGGGAGCAGTTCTTC
j_call: TRBJ1-4; clone_size: .; v_call: TRBV28; d_call: .; cdr3_aa: CASRREPSEKLFF; cdr3_nt: TGTGCCAGCAGGAGGGAACCCAGTGAAAAACTGTTTTTT
j_call: TRBJ2-3; clone_size: .; v_call: TRBV19; d_call: TRBD2; cdr3_aa: CASRNPGGGPADTQYF; cdr3_nt: TGTGCCAGTAGGAACCCGGGGGGAGGGCCAGCAGATACGCAGTATTTT
j_call: TRBJ2-7; clone_size: .; v_call: TRBV6-5; d_call: TRBD1; cdr3_aa: CASSSPDRAGGEQYF; cdr3_nt: TGTGCCAGCAGTTCCCCGGACAGGGCCGGTGGGGAGCAGTACTTC
j_call: TRBJ2-3; clone_size: .; v_call: TRBV7-8; d_call: TRBD2; cdr3_aa: CASSLRLAGTSTDTQYF; cdr3_nt: TGTGCCAGCAGCTTAAGACTAGCGGGGACTAGCACAGATACGCAGTATTTT
j_call: TRBJ2-4; clone_size: .; v_call: TRBV5-1; d_call: .; cdr3_aa: CASSLTTPAKNIQYF; cdr3_nt: TGCGCCAGCAGCTTGACGACACCCGCCAAAAACATTCAGTACTTC
j_call: TRBJ2-7; clone_size: .; v_call: TRBV5-5; d_call: TRBD2; cdr3_aa: CASSFGLAGGIYEQYF; cdr3_nt: TGTGCCAGCAGCTTCGGACTAGCGGGAGGAATCTACGAGCAGTACTTC
j_call: TRBJ2-7; clone_size: once; v_call: TRBV9; d_call: TRBD2; cdr3_aa: CASSPTGTSGLEEQYF; cdr3_nt: TGTGCCAGCAGCCCGACCGGGACTAGCGGCCTTGAGGAGCAGTACTTC
j_call: TRBJ2-2; clone_size: .; v_call: TRBV4-3; d_call: .; cdr3_aa: CASSVTANTGELFF; cdr3_nt: TGCGCCAGCAGCGTGACCGCGAACACCGGGGAGCTGTTTTTT
j_call: TRBJ2-7; clone_size: .; v_call: TRBV2; d_call: TRBD1; cdr3_aa: CASSVKGARGEQYF; cdr3_nt: TGTGCCAGCAGTGTAAAGGGGGCGCGAGGCGAGCAGTACTTC
j_call: TRBJ1-2; clone_size: .; v_call: TRBV9; d_call: .; cdr3_aa: CASSVASNYGYTF; cdr3_nt: TGTGCCAGCTCCGTGGCCTCTAACTATGGCTACACCTTC
j_call: TRBJ2-5; clone_size: .; v_call: TRBV30; d_call: .; cdr3_aa: CAWGGGAGEETQYF; cdr3_nt: TGTGCCTGGGGAGGGGGTGCAGGGGAAGAGACCCAGTACTTC
j_call: TRBJ2-2; clone_size: .; v_call: TRBV4-2; d_call: .; cdr3_aa: CASSQGISANTGELFF; cdr3_nt: TGTGCCAGCAGCCAAGGGATTTCAGCGAACACCGGGGAGCTGTTTTTT
j_call: TRBJ1-1; clone_size: .; v_call: TRBV5-8; d_call: .; cdr3_aa: CASSLALPWDTEAFF; cdr3_nt: TGTGCCAGCAGCTTGGCCCTACCCTGGGACACTGAAGCTTTCTTT